This T cell receptor (beta chain) is drawn from a study of blood T cell repertoires in COVID-19. Overall study: COVID-19 samples collected from the United States, Italy and Spain covered acute and convalescent phases. T cells, B-cell-depleted T cells, or PBMCs provided the cDNA or gDNA that served as material.

Original processing notes: Reference gene primer amplification in the assay estimated nucleated cell counts. Produced via immunoSEQ multiplex PCR; TCRdb's table is partial and in-frame only. V, J and clone size are those of that table, while D and trimming were read from the DNA. This table has about 110,000 clones, about two thirds appearing once. Trimming cost V 5 bases and J 6 bases, with 11 bases left between them. The germline gives CDR1 KGHSH, CDR2 LQKENI. The CDR3 runs 14 residues. The sequencing input was peripheral blood. This clonotype originated in a human donor with acute or convalescent COVID-19. The donor label of this sample is uncertain. The chain links TRBV18 to TRBJ1-6; D may be TRBD1 (5 bases). Here the CDR3 DNA reads TGTGCCAGCTCATCACAGGAGTTTAATTCACCCCTCCACTTT. It codes for CASSSQEFNSPLHF.